A single sample gave rise to the 5 T cell receptor beta chains below, sequenced in a study of cytomegalovirus exposure and HLA in healthy donors (dated by TCRdb to about 2017). The method behind the library was the immunoSEQ multiplex PCR assay. For the multiplex PCR, a mixture combining 60 forward primers for TCR Vbeta segments and 13 reverse primers for TCR Jbeta segments was used. The immuneACCESS repertoire file appears here via TCRdb, limited to in-frame rearrangements. These files lack a portion of the clones; in checked studies, under half of the deficit traces to unresolved V genes, and the cause of the others is not known. Here the sample has 100,000 to 150,000 clones; under 85% occur a single time. The top ten clonotypes cover 4% to 4.5% of the sample. What was sequenced was PBMCs. The receptors stem from a woman aged 50 to 60 in good health and CMV-seropositive.

This chain connects TRBV5-1 to TRBJ2-7; D remains unclear. V lost 1 base, J lost 3 bases, and 11 bases lay in between. Germline values: CDR1 SGHRS, CDR2 YFSETQ. This CDR3 has 14 residues. The CDR3 DNA is TGCGCCAGCAGCTTGCCCGGTTTCGGCTACGAGCAGTACTTC. Translation: CASSLPGFGYEQYF.

CDR3 region: CASSRSGGWGYTF. The CDR3 DNA is TGTGCCAGCAGCCGTTCAGGGGGCTGGGGCTACACCTTC. The V call is TRBV11-2, the J call TRBJ1-2; 8 positions agree with TRBD1. The CDR3 runs 13 residues. V shed 5 bases and J 8 bases; nucleotides not matched to a gene: 7. The germline V gene encodes CDR1 SGHAT and CDR2 FQNNGV.

This chain links TRBV15 with TRBJ2-1, with D perhaps TRBD2 (5 bases). CDR3 length: 15 residues. The ends were cut back, 0 bases at V and 7 bases at J, with 13 bases in the middle. Per the germline V gene, CDR1 is LNHNV and CDR2 is YYDKDF (reference sequence). The CDR3 DNA reads TGTGCCACCAGCAGAGAGGGAGCCGGTGGGAATGAGCAGTTCTTC. Amino acid sequence: CATSREGAGGNEQFF. Full variable domain (outside the CDR3, taken from reference TRBV15 and TRBJ2-1): DAMVIQNPRYQVTQFGKPVTLSCSQTLNHNVMYWYQQKSSQAPKLLFHYYDKDFNNEADTPDNFQSRRPNTSFCFLDIRSPGLGDTAMYLCATSREGAGGNEQFFGPGTRLTVL.

This clone has a single count. This chain joins TRBV10-3 and TRBJ2-3; no clear D gene. This CDR3 is 12 amino acids long. Trimming removed 6 bases from V and 6 bases from J, with 10 bases in between. The germline CDR1 and CDR2 sequences are ENHRY and SYGVKD. CDR3 bases: TGTGCCATCAGCGCGTTTTACGATACGCAGTATTTT. Its protein product is CAISAFYDTQYF.

The chain couples TRBV28 to TRBJ1-5, with D possibly being TRBD1 (6 bases). The V gene lost 8 bases and the J gene lost 3 bases, with 23 bases spanning the gap. There are 17 residues in the CDR3. Germline CDR1 and CDR2: MDHEN and SYDVKM. The CDR3 spells CASATGNVRDINQPQHF. In nucleotides, the CDR3 is TGTGCCAGCGCGACCGGGAATGTCCGGGACATCAATCAGCCCCAGCATTTT.